Listed here is a single TCR beta chain. The data are from a study of response to subunit inactivated influenza vaccine. TCRdb ran MiXCR on the RT-PCR reads and lists one entry per CDR3 protein. The sample shows around 570,000 distinct CDR3 sequences, about 11% of them seen only once. These data were likewise used in another study, on T cells expressing NK-cell markers. That paper notes: What made the TCR beta cDNA was 5'RACE template switching with UMIs. Beta-chain profiling covered CD3+CD56+NKG2C+, CD3+CD56+NKG2C- and CD3+CD56-NKG2C+ sorted subsets. In the group of eight sequenced donors, seven were HCMV-seropositive and one was seronegative. The leading position in the CD3+CD56-NKG2C+ fraction of several donors also went to these clonotypes.

This material consisted of PBMCs from blood, taken on the day of vaccination. The receptor comes from a man aged 45-65 years who received an inactivated influenza vaccine.

The CDR3, as DNA: TGTGCCAGCAGCTTAGGCGGAGGTATTGACTACGAGCAGTACTTC. Residues: CASSLGGGIDYEQYF. The chain links TRBV7-6 to TRBJ2-7; perhaps TRBD2 as D (5 bases). This CDR3 is 15 amino acids long. Germline-derived CDR1 and CDR2 are SGHVS and FNYEAQ. V was clipped by 1 base and J by 3 bases, with 13 bases between them.